The TCR beta chain under discussion was sequenced for a study of graft-versus-host responses after intestinal transplantation. On the study more broadly: Multivisceral, liver-intestinal, or isolated intestinal grafts were transplanted into recipients. The recipients all started with anti-thymocyte globulin induction and then took tacrolimus and steroids for around 3 years. General study points: Present in recipient marrow, GvH clones included some that appeared first in ileum or blood.

Germline V gene data show CDR1 as SEHNR and CDR2 as FQNEAQ (reference sequence). The CDR3 is 13 amino acids. J lost 1 base, V lost 8 bases, and 4 bases had no gene match. The protocol was immunoSEQ multiplex PCR, while the TCRdb copy is restricted to in-frame clones and leaves out a portion. The table has about 94,000 clones, about 91% seen once; the top ten hold 0.5%. To note about this clone: Antigen unknown.

This clonotype was obtained from a human donor who received an intestinal transplant. The source material was unstimulated CD8+ T cells sorted from spleen or lymph node cells, sampled before intestinal transplant. The chain couples TRBV7-9 to TRBJ2-5; 7 positions match TRBD2. The CDR3 reads CASLPGGQETQYF. DNA for the CDR3: TGTGCCAGCCTCCCGGGGGGCCAAGAGACCCAGTACTTC.